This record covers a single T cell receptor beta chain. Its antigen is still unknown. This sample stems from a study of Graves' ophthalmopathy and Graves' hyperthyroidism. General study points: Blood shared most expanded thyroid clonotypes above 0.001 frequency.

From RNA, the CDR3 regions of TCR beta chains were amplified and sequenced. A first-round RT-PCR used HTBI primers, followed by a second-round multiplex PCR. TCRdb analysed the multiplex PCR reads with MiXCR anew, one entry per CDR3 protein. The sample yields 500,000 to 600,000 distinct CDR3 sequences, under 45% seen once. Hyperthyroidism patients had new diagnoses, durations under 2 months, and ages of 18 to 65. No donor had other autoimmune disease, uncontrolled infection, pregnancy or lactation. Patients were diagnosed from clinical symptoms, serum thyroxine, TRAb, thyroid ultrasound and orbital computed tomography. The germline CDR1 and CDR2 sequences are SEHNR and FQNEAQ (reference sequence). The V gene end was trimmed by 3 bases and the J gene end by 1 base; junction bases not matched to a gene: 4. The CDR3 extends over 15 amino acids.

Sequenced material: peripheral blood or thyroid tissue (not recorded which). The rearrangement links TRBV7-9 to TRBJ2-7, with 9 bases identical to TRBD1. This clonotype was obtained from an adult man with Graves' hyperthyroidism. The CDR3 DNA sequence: TGTGCCAGCAGCTTGGGACAGGGCCAATCCTACGAGCAGTACTTC. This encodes CASSLGQGQSYEQYF.